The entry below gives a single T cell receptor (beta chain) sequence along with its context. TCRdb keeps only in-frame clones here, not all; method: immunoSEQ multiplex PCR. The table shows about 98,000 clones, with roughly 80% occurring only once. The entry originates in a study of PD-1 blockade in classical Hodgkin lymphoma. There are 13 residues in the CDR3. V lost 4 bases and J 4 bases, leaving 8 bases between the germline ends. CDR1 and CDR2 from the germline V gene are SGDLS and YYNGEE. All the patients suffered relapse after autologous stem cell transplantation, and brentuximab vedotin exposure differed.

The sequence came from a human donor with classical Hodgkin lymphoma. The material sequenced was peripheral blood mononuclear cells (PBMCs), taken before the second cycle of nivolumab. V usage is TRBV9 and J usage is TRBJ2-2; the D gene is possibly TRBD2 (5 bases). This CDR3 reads CASSWTPTGELFF. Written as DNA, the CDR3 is TGTGCCAGCAGCTGGACTCCCACCGGGGAGCTGTTTTTT.